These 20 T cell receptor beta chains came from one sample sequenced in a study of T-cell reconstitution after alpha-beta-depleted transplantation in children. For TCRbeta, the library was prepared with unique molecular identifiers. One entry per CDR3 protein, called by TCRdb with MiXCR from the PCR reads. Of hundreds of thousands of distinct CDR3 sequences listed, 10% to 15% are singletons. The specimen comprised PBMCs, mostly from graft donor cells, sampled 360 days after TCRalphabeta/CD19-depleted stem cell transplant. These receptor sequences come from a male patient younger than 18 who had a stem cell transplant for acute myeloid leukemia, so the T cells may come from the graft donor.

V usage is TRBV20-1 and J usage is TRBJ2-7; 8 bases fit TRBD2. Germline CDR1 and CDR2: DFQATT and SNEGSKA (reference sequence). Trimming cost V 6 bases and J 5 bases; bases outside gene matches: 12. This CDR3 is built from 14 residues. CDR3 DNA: TGCAGTGCCTCAGTCAGCGGGAGTGACCACGAGCAGTACTTC. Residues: CSASVSGSDHEQYF.

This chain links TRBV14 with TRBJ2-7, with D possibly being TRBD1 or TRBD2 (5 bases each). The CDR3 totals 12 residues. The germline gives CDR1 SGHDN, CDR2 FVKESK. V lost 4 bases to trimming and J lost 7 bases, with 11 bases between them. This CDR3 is CASSPGPWEQYF. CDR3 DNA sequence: TGTGCCAGCAGCCCGGGACCTTGGGAGCAGTACTTC.

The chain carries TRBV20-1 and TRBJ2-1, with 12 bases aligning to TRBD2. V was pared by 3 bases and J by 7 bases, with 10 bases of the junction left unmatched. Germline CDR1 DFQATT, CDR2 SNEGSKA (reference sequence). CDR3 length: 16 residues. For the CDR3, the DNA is TGCAGTGCTAGGTCCCTAGCGGGAGGGTCTTGGAATGAGCAGTTCTTC. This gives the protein CSARSLAGGSWNEQFF.

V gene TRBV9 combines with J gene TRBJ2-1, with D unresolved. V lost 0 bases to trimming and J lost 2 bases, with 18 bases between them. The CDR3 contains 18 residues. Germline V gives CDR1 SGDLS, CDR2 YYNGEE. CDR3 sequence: CASSVVPLPSDPYNEQFF. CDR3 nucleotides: TGTGCCAGCAGCGTAGTCCCCCTCCCCAGCGACCCCTACAATGAGCAGTTCTTC.

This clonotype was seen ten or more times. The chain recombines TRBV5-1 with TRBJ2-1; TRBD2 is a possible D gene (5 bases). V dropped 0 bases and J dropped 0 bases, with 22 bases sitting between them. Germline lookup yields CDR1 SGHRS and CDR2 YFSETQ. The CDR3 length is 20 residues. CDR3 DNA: TGCGCCAGCAGCTTGGGCCCTGGACGGGGAACTTCTAGCTCCTACAATGAGCAGTTCTTC. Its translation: CASSLGPGRGTSSSYNEQFF. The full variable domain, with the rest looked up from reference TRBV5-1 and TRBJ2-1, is KAGVTQTPRYLIKTRGQQVTLSCSPISGHRSVSWYQQTPGQGLQFLFEYFSETQRNKGNFPGRFSGRQFSNSRSEMNVSTLELGDSALYLCASSLGPGRGTSSSYNEQFFGPGTRLTVL.

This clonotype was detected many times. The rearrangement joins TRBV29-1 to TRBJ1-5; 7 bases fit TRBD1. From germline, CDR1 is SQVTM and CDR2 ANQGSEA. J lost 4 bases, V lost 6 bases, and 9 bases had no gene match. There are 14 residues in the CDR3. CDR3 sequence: CSVADRVANQPQHF. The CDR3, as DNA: TGCAGCGTCGCCGACAGGGTAGCAAATCAGCCCCAGCATTTT.

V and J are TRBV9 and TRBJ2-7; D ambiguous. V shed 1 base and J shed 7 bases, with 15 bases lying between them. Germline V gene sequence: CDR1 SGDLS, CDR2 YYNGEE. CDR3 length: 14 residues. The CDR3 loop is CASSVTPLGPEQYF. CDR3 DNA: TGTGCCAGCAGCGTAACGCCACTTGGGCCGGAGCAGTACTTC.

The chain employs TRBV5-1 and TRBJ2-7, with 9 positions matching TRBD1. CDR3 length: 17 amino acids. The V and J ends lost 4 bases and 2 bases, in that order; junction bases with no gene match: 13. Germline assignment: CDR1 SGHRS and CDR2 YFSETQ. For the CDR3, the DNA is TGCGCCAGCAGCCCTGGGATCCGCGGGACAGGGCCCTACGAGCAGTACTTC. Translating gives CASSPGIRGTGPYEQYF.

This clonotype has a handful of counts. CDR3: CASSLGPQVIQETQYF. DNA of the CDR3: TGCGCCAGCAGCTTGGGGCCCCAGGTCATACAAGAGACCCAGTACTTC. This chain joins TRBV5-1 and TRBJ2-5; no definite D call. The CDR3 consists of 16 residues. CDR1 and CDR2 from the germline V gene are SGHRS and YFSETQ. V was pared by 0 bases and J by 2 bases, with 14 bases between.

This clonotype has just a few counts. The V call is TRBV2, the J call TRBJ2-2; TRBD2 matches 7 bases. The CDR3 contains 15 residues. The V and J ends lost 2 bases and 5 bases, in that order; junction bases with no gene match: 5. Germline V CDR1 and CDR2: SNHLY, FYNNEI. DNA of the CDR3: TGTGCCAGCAGTGAATGGCAGGGAGGGACCGGGGAGCTGTTTTTT. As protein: CASSEWQGGTGELFF.

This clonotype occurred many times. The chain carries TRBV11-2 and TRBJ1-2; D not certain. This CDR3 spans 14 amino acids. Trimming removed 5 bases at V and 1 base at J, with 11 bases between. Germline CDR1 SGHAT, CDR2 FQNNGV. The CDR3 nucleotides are TGTGCCAGCAGCCCCGGACTTATTAACTATGGCTACACCTTC. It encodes CASSPGLINYGYTF.

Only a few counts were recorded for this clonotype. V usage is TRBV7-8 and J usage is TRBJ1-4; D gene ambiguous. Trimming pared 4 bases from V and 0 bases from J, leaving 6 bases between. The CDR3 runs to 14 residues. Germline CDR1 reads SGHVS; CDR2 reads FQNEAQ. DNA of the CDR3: TGTGCCAGCAGCTGGGAAGCAACTAATGAAAAACTGTTTTTT. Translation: CASSWEATNEKLFF. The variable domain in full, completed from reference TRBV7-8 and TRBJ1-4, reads GAGVSQSPRYKVAKRGQDVALRCDPISGHVSLFWYQQALGQGPEFLTYFQNEAQLDKSGLPSDRFFAERPEGSVSTLKIQRTQQEDSAVYLCASSWEATNEKLFFGSGTQLSVL.

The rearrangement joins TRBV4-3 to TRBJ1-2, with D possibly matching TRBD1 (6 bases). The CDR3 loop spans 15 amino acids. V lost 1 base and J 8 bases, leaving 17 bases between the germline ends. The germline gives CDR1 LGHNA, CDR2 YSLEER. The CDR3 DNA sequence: TGCGCCAGCAGCCAAGTTGCAGGGGTGCTTGAGGGCTACACCTTC. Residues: CASSQVAGVLEGYTF.

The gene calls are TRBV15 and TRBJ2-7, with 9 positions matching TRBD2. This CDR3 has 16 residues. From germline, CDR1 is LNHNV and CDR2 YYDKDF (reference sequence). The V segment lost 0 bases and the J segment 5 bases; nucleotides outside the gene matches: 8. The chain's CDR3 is CATSRDWVGGRDEQYF. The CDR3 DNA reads TGTGCCACCAGCAGAGATTGGGTAGGCGGGAGGGACGAGCAGTACTTC.

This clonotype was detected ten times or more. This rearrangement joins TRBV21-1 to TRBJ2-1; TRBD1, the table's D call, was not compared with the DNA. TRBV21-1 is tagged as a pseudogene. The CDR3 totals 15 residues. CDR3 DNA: TGTGCCAGCAGCAAATCGGCAGGGGGCTATCGTGAGCAGTTCTTC. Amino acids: CASSKSAGGYREQFF.

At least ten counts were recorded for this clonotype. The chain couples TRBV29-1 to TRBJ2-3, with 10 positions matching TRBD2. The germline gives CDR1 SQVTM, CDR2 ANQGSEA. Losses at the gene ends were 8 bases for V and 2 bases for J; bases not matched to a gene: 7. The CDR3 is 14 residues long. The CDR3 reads CSSAGTSVTDTQYF. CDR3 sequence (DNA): TGCAGCTCAGCGGGGACTAGCGTCACAGATACGCAGTATTTT.

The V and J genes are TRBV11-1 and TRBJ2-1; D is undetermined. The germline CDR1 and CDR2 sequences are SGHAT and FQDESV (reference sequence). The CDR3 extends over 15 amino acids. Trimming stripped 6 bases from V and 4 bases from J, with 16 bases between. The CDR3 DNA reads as TGTGCCAGCAGTTTGATCCCGAATAATTACAATGAGCAGTTCTTC. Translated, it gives CASSLIPNNYNEQFF.

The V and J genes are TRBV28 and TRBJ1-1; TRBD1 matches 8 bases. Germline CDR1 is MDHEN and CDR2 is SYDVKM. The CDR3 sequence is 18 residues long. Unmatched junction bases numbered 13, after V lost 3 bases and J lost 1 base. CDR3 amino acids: CASSFSRWWGTGNTEAFF. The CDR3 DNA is TGTGCCAGCAGTTTCTCAAGGTGGTGGGGGACAGGGAACACTGAAGCTTTCTTT.

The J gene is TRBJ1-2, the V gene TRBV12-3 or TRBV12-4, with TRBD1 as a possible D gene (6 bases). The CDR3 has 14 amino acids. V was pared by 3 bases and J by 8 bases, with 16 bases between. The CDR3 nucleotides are TGTGCCAGCAGTTTTGGCAGGGGCGCGGGGGGCTACACCTTC. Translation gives CASSFGRGAGGYTF.

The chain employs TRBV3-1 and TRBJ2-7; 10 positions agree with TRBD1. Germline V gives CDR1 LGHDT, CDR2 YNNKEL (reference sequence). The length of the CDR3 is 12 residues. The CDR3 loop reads CATGGAVYEQYF. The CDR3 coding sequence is TGTGCGACAGGGGGCGCGGTCTACGAGCAGTACTTC.